A single sample is the source of the 9 T cell receptor beta chains below, sequenced in a study of cytomegalovirus exposure and HLA in healthy donors (dated by TCRdb to the late 2010s). Library prep was done by the immunoSEQ multiplex PCR assay. For the multiplex PCR, a mixture combining 60 forward primers for TCR Vbeta segments and 13 reverse primers for TCR Jbeta segments was used. The table was pulled from immuneACCESS by TCRdb, which kept in-frame rearrangements only. Such tables lose some clones; where checked, under half of the loss comes from unresolved V genes, and the rest has no known cause. This sample is represented by approximately 220,000 clones; roughly 80% of them were singletons. Together, the top ten hold about 1.4% of the sample. The specimen sequenced was PBMCs. The source is a girl under 18 in good health and CMV-seronegative.

The chain joins TRBV2 to TRBJ2-4; TRBD2 matches 8 bases. The germline CDR1 and CDR2 sequences are SNHLY and FYNNEI. Trimming removed 8 bases from V and 1 base from J; junction bases left unmatched: 1. This CDR3 is built from 13 residues. CDR3 protein: CASRGGAKNIQYF. The CDR3 DNA is TGTGCCAGCCGGGGGGGTGCCAAAAACATTCAGTACTTC.

This clone has only one observation. The rearrangement joins TRBV6-6 to TRBJ1-1; D uncertain. Germline CDR1 MNHNY, CDR2 SVGAGI (reference sequence). The CDR3 extends over 15 amino acids. V lost 7 bases, J lost 5 bases, and 20 bases lay in between. CDR3: CASNDGPGVITEAFF. The DNA of the CDR3 is TGTGCCAGCAACGATGGGCCGGGAGTCATTACTGAAGCTTTCTTT.

The chain has TRBV7-8 and TRBJ2-1, with TRBD2 identical over 10 bases. The V gene end was trimmed by 3 bases and the J gene end by 5 bases; junction bases not matched to a gene: 4. CDR3 length: 15 residues. Germline loops: CDR1 SGHVS, CDR2 FQNEAQ. CDR3 in DNA: TGTGCCAGCAGCTTTAGCGGGGGGTATGACAATGAGCAGTTCTTC. Its translation: CASSFSGGYDNEQFF.

The chain recombines TRBV28 with TRBJ2-3; 11 bases agree with TRBD2. V trimming: 0 bases; J trimming: 2 bases; junction bases outside the gene matches: 4. The germline V gene has CDR1 MDHEN and CDR2 SYDVKM. CDR3 size: 17 residues. In nucleotides, the CDR3 is TGTGCCAGCAGTTTATGGGGGACTAGCGGATTCACAGATACGCAGTATTTT. Translating gives CASSLWGTSGFTDTQYF.

This chain's CDR3 is CASSFSGRGYNEQFF. The DNA for the CDR3 is TGTGCCAGCAGCTTTAGCGGGAGAGGCTACAATGAGCAGTTCTTC. This chain joins TRBV11-2 and TRBJ2-1; 9 bases line up with TRBD2. The CDR3 runs 15 residues. J gave up 3 bases and V 3 bases, and 3 bases lay outside the gene matches. The germline V gene has CDR1 SGHAT and CDR2 FQNNGV.

The rearrangement uses TRBV6-1 and TRBJ2-5; D gene uncertain. The end of the DNA fits TRBJ2-7 better, so the J call may be wrong. The CDR3 has 11 amino acids. In germline, CDR1 is MNHNS, CDR2 SASEGT. This CDR3 is CASRENYEQYF. The CDR3 DNA reads TGTGCCAGCAGGGAAAACTACGAGCAGTACTTC.

V and J are TRBV29-1 and TRBJ2-5, with D perhaps TRBD1 (6 bases). Germline CDR1 is SQVTM and CDR2 is ANQGSEA. V lost 3 bases and J 11 bases, leaving 22 bases between the germline ends. The CDR3 is 14 residues long. CDR3 in amino acids: CSVDYGTSLGEQYF. The CDR3 region has the DNA TGCAGCGTTGACTACGGGACATCATTAGGGGAGCAGTACTTC.

This clone was counted only a few times. V and J are TRBV7-9 and TRBJ1-2, with 7 bases aligning to TRBD1. V shed 5 bases and J 4 bases; nucleotides not matched to a gene: 4. The CDR3 runs to 13 residues. Germline V lookup: CDR1 SEHNR, CDR2 FQNEAQ (reference sequence). CDR3 nucleotide sequence: TGTGCCAGCAGCCGACAGGGAAGCTATGGCTACACCTTC. The encoded protein is CASSRQGSYGYTF.

V is TRBV7-9 and J is TRBJ2-5; D unresolved. V was shortened by 1 base and J by 1 base, with 4 bases between the two germline ends. Germline-derived CDR1 and CDR2 are SEHNR and FQNEAQ (reference sequence). This CDR3 region has 13 residues. The CDR3 nucleotides read TGTGCCAGCAGCTTAGGACTCCAAGAGACCCAGTACTTC. The encoded protein is CASSLGLQETQYF.